This paragraph reports one T cell receptor (beta chain). Antigen unknown. TCRdb reprocessed the reads via MiXCR and lists one record per CDR3 protein. The data contain about 85,000 distinct CDR3 sequences, approximately 43% of them seen just once; the ten biggest clones take up over 90%. The data were taken from a study of T cell repertoires in cytomegalovirus infection. Study-wide context: It was the public TCR beta signatures that indicated both CMV infection and matching HLA type.

This CDR3 is 16 amino acids long. Trimming removed 0 bases from V and 2 bases from J; junction bases left unmatched: 3. Germline lookup yields CDR1 MGHRA and CDR2 YSYEKL. Study-wide findings and caveats: Using cumulative public TCR beta family frequency, the authors identified those who carried CMV together with the relevant HLA.

The sample consisted of CD8+ T cells from cultured PBMCs, taken from culture after CMV antigen stimulation. V and J are TRBV4-1 and TRBJ2-7; 11 nucleotides line up with TRBD2. The clonotype originates from a human donor in good health (CMV status not recorded). Some clones in this sample may be carry-over from other donors' samples. The CDR3 nucleotides are TGCGCCAGCAGCCAAGATCTTAGCGGGAGGGCCTACGAGCAGTACTTC. Translated, it gives CASSQDLSGRAYEQYF.